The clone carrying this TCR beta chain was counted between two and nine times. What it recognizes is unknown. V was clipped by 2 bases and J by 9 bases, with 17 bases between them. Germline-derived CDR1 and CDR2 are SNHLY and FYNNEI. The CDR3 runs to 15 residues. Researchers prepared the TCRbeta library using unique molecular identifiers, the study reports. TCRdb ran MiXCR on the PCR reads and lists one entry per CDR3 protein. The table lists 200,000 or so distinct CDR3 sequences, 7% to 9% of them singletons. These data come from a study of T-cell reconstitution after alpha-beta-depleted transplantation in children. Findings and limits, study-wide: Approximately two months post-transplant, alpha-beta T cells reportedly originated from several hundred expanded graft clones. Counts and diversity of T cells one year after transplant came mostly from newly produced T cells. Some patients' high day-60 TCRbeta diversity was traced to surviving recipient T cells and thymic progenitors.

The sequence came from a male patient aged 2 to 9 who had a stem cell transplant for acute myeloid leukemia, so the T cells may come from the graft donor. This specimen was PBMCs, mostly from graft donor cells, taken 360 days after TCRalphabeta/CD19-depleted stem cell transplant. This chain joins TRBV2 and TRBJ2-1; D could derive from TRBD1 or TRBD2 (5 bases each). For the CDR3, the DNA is TGTGCCAGCAGTGAATCGTGGTGGGACGCCGCTGAGCAGTTCTTC. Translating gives CASSESWWDAAEQFF.